This TCR beta chain was profiled in a study of response to subunit inactivated influenza vaccine. Study-level results: The authors put forward the suggestion that each seasonal influenza vaccination may bring in only a limited number of new T cells.

This clonotype was picked up a small number of times. Its cognate antigen is unknown. TCRdb reprocessed the RT-PCR reads with MiXCR, giving one entry per CDR3 protein. Of around 750,000 distinct CDR3 sequences listed, 20% to 25% were seen once; the top ten hold about 9.4%. The specimen was PBMCs from blood, collected around 5 days after vaccination. The sequence derives from a man aged 50 or older who received an inactivated influenza vaccine.

The CDR3 bases are TGTGCCAGCAGCCACTCGACAGGGGGCCGCAATCAGCCCCAGCATTTT. The encoded protein is CASSHSTGGRNQPQHF. J is TRBJ1-5 and V is TRBV3-1; 10 nucleotides align to TRBD1. After removal of 3 bases from V and 2 bases from J, the junction contained 4 bases not matched to a gene. This CDR3 contains 16 residues. Germline V gene data show CDR1 as LGHDT and CDR2 as YNNKEL (reference sequence).